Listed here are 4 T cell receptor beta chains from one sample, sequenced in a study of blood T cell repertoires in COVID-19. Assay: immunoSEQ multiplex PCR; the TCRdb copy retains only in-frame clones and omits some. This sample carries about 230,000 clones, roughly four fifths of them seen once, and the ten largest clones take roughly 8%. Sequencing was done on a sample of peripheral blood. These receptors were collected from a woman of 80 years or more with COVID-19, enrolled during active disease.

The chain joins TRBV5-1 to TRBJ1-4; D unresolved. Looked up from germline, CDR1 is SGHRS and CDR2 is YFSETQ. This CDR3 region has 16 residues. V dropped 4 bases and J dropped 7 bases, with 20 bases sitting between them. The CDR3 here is CASSPPVGTRGEKLFF. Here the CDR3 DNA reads TGCGCCAGCAGCCCACCGGTTGGTACGCGGGGTGAAAAACTGTTTTTT.

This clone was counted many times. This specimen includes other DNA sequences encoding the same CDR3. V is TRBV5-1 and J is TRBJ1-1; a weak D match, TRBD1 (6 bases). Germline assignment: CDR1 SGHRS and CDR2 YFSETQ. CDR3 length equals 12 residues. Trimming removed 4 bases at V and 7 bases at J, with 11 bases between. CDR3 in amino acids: CASSIGQNEAFF. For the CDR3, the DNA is TGCGCCAGCAGCATCGGACAGAATGAAGCTTTCTTT.

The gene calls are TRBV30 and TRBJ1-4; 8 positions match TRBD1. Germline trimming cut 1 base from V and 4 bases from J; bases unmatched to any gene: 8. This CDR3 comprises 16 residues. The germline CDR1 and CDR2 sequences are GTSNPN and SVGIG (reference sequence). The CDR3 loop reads CAWSAGQGLLNEKLFF. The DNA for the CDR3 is TGTGCCTGGAGTGCAGGACAGGGACTACTTAATGAAAAACTGTTTTTT.

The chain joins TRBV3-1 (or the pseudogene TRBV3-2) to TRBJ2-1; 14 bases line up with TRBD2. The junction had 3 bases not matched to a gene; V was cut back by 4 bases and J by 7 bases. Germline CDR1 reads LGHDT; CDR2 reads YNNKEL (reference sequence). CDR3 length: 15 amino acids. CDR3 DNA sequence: TGTGCCAGCAGCCCCGGACTAGCGGGGGGTAATGAGCAGTTCTTC. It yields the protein CASSPGLAGGNEQFF.